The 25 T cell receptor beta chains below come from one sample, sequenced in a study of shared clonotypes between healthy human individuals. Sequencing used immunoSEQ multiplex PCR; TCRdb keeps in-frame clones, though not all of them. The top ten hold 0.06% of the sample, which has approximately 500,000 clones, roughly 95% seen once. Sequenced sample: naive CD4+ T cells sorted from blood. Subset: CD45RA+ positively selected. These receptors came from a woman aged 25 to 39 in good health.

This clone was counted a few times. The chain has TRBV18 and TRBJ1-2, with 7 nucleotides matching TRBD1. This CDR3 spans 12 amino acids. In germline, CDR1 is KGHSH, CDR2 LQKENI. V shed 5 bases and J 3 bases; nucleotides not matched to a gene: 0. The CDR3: CASSTGDYGYTF. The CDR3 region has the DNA TGTGCCAGCTCAACAGGGGACTATGGCTACACCTTC.

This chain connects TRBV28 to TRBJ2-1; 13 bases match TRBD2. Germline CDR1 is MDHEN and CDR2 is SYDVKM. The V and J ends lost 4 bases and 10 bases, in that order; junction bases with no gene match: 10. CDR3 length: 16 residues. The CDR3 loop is CASSSPGLAGAGEQFF. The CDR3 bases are TGTGCCAGCAGTTCCCCTGGACTAGCGGGAGCGGGAGAGCAGTTCTTC. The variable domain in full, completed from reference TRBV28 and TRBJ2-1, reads DVKVTQSSRYLVKRTGEKVFLECVQDMDHENMFWYRQDPGLGLRLIYFSYDVKMKEKGDIPEGYSVSREKKERFSLILESASTNQTSMYLCASSSPGLAGAGEQFFGPGTRLTVL.

This chain's CDR3 is CASSSGQGGSYEQYF. The CDR3, as DNA: TGTGCCAGCAGCTCCGGACAGGGGGGATCCTACGAGCAGTACTTC. V gene TRBV28 combines with J gene TRBJ2-7, with 10 bases matching TRBD1. CDR1 and CDR2 from the germline V gene are MDHEN and SYDVKM. With 6 bases clipped from V and 1 base from J, the junction kept 6 bases outside the gene matches. CDR3 length: 15 residues.

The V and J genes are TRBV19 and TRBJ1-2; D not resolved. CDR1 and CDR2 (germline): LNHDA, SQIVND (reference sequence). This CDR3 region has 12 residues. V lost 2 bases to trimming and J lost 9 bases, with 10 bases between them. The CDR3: CASSIRMRSYTF. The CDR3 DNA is TGTGCCAGTAGTATAAGGATGAGGAGCTACACCTTC.

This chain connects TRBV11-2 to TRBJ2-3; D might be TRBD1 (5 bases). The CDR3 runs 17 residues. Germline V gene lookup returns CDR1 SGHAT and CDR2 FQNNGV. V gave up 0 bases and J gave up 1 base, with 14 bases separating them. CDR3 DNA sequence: TGTGCCAGCAGCTTAGAAAAATGGACACCGGGCACAGATACGCAGTATTTT. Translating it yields CASSLEKWTPGTDTQYF.

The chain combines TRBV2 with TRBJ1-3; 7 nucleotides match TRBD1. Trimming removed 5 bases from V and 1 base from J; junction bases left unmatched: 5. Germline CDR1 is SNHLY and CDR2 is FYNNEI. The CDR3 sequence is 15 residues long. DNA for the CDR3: TGTGCCAGCAGTATGGACAGGTCTTCTGGAAACACCATATATTTT. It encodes CASSMDRSSGNTIYF. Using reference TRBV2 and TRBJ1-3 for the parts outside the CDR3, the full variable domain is EPEVTQTPSHQVTQMGQEVILRCVPISNHLYFYWYRQILGQKVEFLVSFYNNEISEKSEIFDDQFSVERPDGSNFTLKIRSTKLEDSAMYFCASSMDRSSGNTIYFGEGSWLTVV.

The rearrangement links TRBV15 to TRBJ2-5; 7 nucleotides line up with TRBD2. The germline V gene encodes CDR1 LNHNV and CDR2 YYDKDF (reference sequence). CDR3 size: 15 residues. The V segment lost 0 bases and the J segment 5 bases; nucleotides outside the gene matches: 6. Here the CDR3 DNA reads TGTGCCACCAGCAGAGATAGTGTGGGGGGGGAGACCCAGTACTTC. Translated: CATSRDSVGGETQYF.

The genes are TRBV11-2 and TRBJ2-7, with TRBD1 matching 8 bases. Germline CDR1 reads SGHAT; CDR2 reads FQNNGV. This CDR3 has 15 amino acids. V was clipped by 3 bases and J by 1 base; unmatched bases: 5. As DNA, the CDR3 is TGTGCCAGCAGCTTTGAACAGGGGGTTTCCTACGAGCAGTACTTC. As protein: CASSFEQGVSYEQYF.

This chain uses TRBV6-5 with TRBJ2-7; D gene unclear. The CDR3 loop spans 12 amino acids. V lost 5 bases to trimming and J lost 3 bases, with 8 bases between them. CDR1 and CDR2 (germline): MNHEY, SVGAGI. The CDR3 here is CASSNPGYEQYF. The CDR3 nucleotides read TGTGCCAGCAGTAATCCGGGCTACGAGCAGTACTTC.

CDR3 protein: CASSHGLAGGPIDIQYF. Written as DNA, the CDR3 is TGTGCCAGCAGCCATGGACTAGCGGGAGGGCCTATTGACATTCAGTACTTC. The J gene is TRBJ2-4, the V gene TRBV7-9; 15 nucleotides line up with TRBD2. The CDR3 covers 17 residues. The germline gives CDR1 SEHNR, CDR2 FQNEAQ (reference sequence). V lost 5 bases, J lost 8 bases, and 10 bases stayed unmatched. The full variable domain, completed using reference TRBV7-9 and TRBJ2-4, is DTGVSQNPRHKITKRGQNVTFRCDPISEHNRLYWYRQTLGQGPEFLTYFQNEAQLEKSRLLSDRFSAERPKGSFSTLEIQRTEQGDSAMYLCASSHGLAGGPIDIQYFGAGTRLSVL.

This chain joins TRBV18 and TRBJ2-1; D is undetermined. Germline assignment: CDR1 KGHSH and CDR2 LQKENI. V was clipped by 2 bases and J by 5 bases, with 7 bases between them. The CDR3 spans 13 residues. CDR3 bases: TGTGCCAGCTCACCAACCTGGGACAATGAGCAGTTCTTC. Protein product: CASSPTWDNEQFF.

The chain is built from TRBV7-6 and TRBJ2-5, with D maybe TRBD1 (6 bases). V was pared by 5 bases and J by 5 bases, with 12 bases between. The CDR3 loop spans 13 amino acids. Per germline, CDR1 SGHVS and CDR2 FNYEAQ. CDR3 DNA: TGTGCCAGCAGCCCCGGACAGTTGGAGACCCAGTACTTC. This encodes CASSPGQLETQYF.

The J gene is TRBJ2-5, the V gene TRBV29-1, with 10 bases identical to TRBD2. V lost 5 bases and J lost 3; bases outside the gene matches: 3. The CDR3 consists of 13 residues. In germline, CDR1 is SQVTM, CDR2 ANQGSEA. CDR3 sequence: CSVRAGGKETQYF. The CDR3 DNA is TGCAGCGTTCGAGCGGGAGGGAAAGAGACCCAGTACTTC.

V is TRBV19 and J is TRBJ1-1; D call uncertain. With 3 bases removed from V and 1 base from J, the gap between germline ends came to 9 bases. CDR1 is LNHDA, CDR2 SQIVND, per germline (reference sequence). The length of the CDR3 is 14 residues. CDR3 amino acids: CASSIQSGNTEAFF. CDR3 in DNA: TGTGCCAGTAGTATCCAGAGTGGGAACACTGAAGCTTTCTTT.

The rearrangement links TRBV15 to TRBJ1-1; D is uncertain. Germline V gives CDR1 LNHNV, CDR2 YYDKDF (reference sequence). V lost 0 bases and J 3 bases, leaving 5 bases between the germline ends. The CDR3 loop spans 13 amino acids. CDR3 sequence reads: CATSRDVDTEAFF. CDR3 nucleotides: TGTGCCACCAGCAGAGATGTTGACACTGAAGCTTTCTTT.

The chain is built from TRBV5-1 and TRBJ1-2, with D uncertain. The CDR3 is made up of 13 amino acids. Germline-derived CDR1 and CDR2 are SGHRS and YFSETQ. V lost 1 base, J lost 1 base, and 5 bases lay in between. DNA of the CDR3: TGCGCCAGCAGCTTGCCGAGTAACTATGGCTACACCTTC. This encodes CASSLPSNYGYTF.

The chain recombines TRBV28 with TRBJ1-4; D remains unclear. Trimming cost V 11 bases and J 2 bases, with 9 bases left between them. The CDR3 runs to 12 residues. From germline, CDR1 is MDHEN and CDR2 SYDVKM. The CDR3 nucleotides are TGTGCCCTCAGAACGACTAATGAAAAACTGTTTTTT. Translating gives CALRTTNEKLFF.

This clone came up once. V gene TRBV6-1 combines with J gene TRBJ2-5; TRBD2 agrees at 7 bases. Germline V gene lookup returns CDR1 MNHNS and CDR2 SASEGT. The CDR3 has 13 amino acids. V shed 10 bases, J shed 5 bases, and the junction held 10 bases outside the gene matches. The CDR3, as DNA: TGTGCCACTGCGGGAGACGGCAGGGAGACCCAGTACTTC. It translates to CATAGDGRETQYF.

The CDR3 loop reads CASSSPLHGTEKLFF. CDR3 in DNA: TGTGCCAGCAGCTCCCCACTACACGGGACTGAAAAACTGTTTTTT. The chain has TRBV5-4 and TRBJ1-4; maybe TRBD1 (5 bases). The V and J ends lost 3 bases and 7 bases respectively, with 16 bases between them. CDR1 and CDR2 from the germline V gene are SGHNT and YYREEE (reference sequence). The CDR3 extends over 15 amino acids.

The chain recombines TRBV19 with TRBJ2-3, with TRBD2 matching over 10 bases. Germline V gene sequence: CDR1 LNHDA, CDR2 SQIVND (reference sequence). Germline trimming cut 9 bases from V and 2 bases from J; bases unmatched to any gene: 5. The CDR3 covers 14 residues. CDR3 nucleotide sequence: TGTGCCAGCGATAGCGGGAGGACCACAGATACGCAGTATTTT. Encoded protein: CASDSGRTTDTQYF.

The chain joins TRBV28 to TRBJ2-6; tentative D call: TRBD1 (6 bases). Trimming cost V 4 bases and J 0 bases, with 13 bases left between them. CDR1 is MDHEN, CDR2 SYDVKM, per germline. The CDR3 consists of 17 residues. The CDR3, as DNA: TGTGCCAGCAGTTCCGGGACACTGGCCTCTGGGGCCAACGTCCTGACTTTC. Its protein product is CASSSGTLASGANVLTF.

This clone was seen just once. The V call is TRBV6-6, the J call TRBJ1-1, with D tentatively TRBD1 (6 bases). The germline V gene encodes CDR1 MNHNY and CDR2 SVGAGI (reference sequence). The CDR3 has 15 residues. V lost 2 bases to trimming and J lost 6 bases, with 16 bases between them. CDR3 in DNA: TGTGCCAGCAGTTACATTTCGTCAGGGGCGGCTGAAGCTTTCTTT. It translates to CASSYISSGAAEAFF.

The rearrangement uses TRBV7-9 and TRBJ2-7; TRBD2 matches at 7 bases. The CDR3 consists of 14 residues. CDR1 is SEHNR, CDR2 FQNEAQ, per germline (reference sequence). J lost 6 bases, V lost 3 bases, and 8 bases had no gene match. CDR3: CASSFGTTSGEQYF. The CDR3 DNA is TGTGCCAGCAGCTTTGGGACTACCTCCGGCGAGCAGTACTTC.

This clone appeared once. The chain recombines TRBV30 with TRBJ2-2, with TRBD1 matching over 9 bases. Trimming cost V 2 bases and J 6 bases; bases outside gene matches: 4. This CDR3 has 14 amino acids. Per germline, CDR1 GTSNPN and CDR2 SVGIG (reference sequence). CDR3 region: CAWSLDRGSGELFF. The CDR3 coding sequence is TGTGCCTGGAGTCTCGACAGGGGGTCCGGGGAGCTGTTTTTT.

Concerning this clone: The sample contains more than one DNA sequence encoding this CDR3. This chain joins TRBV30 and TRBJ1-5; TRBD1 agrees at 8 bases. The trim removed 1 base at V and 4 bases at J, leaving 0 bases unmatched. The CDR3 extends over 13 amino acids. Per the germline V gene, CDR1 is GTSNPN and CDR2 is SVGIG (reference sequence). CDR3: CAWSGQGNQPQHF. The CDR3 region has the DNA TGTGCCTGGAGTGGACAGGGGAATCAGCCCCAGCATTTT. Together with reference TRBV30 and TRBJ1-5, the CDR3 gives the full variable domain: SQTIHQWPATLVQPVGSPLSLECTVEGTSNPNLYWYRQAAGRGLQLLFYSVGIGQISSEVPQNLSASRPQDRQFILSSKKLLLSDSGFYLCAWSGQGNQPQHFGDGTRLSIL.